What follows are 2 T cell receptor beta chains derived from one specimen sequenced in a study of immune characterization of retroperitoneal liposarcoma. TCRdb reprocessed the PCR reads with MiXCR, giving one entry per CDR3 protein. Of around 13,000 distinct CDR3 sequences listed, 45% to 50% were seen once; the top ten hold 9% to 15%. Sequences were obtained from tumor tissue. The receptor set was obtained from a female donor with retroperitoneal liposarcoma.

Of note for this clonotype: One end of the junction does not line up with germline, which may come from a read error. Here the CDR3 DNA reads TGTGTCAGCCAGACGGTTAACAATGAGCAGTACTTC. This codes for CVSQTVNNEQYF. The chain recombines TRBV6-4 with TRBJ2-5, with D unresolved. In germline, CDR1 is MRHNA, CDR2 SNTAGT. The CDR3 runs 12 residues.

The DNA of the CDR3 is TGTGCCAGCAGTGAAGAGGGACAGATCGCTAACTATGGCTACACCTTC. This gives the protein CASSEEGQIANYGYTF. The chain couples TRBV6-1 to TRBJ1-2, with 7 bases that match TRBD1. This CDR3 comprises 16 residues. After removal of 1 base from V and 0 bases from J, the junction contained 5 bases not matched to a gene. The germline V gene has CDR1 MNHNS and CDR2 SASEGT.